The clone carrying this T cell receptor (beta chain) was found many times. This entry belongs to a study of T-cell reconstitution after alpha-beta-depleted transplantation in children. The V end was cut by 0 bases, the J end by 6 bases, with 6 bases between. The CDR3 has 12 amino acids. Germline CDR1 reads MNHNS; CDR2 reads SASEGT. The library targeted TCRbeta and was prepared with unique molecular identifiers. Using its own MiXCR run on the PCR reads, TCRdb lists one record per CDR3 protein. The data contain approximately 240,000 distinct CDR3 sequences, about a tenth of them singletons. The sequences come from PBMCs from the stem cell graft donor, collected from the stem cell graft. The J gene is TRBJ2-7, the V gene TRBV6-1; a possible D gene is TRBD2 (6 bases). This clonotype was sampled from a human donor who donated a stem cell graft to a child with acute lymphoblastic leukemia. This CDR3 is CASSEAGGEQYF. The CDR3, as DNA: TGTGCCAGCAGTGAAGCGGGGGGCGAGCAGTACTTC.